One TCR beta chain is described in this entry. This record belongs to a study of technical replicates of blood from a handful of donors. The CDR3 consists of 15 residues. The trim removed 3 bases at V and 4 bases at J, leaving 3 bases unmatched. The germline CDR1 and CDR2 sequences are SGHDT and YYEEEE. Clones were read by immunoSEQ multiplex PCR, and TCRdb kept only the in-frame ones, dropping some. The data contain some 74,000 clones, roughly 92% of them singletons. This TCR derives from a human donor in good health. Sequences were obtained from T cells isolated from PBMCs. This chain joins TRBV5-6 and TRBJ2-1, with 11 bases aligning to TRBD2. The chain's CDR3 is CASSSGLAAYNEQFF. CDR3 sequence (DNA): TGTGCCAGCAGCTCGGGACTAGCGGCTTACAATGAGCAGTTCTTC.